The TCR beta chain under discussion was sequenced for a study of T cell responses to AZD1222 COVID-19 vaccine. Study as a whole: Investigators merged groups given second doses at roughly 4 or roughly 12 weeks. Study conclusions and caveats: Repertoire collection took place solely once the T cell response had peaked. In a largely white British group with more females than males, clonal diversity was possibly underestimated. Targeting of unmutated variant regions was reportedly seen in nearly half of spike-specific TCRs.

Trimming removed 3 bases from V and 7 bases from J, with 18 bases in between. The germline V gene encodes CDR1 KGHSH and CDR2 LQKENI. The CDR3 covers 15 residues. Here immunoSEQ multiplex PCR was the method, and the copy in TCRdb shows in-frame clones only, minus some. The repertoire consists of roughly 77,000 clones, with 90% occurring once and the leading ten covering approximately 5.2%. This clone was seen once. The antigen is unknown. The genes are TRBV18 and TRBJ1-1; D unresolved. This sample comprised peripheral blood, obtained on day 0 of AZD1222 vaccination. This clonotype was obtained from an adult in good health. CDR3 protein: CASSPRLSETDEAFF. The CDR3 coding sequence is TGTGCCAGCTCACCTAGGCTCTCTGAGACGGATGAAGCTTTCTTT. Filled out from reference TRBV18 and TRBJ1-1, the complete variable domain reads NAGVMQNPRHLVRRRGQEARLRCSPMKGHSHVYWYRQLPEEGLKFMVYLQKENIIDESGMPKERFSAEFPKEGPSILRIQQVVRGDSAAYFCASSPRLSETDEAFFGQGTRLTVV.